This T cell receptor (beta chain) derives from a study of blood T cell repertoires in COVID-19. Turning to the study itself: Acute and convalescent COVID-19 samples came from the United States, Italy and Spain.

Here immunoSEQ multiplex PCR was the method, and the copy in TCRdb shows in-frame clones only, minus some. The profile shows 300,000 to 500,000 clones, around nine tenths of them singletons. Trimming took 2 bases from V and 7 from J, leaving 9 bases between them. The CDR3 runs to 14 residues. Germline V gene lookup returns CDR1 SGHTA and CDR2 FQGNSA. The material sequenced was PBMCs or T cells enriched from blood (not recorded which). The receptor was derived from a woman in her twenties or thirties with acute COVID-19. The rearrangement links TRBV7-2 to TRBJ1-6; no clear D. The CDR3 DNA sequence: TGTGCCAGCAGCTTACAGAATAGCAATTCACCCCTCCACTTT. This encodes CASSLQNSNSPLHF.